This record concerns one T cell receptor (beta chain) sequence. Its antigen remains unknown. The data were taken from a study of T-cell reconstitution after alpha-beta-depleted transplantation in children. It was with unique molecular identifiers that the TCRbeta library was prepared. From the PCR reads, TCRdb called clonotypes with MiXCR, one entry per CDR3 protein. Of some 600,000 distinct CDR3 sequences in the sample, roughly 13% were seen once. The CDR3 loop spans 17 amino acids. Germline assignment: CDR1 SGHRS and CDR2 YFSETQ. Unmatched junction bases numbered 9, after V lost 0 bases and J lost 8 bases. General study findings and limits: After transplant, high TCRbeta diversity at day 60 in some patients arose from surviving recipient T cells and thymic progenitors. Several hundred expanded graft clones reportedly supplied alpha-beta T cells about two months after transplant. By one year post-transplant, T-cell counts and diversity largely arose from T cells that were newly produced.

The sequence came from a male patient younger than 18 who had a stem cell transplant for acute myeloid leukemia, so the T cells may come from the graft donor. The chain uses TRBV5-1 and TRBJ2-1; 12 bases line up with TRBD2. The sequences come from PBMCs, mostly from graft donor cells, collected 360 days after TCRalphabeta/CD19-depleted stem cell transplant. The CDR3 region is CASSLVGLAGVVDEQFF. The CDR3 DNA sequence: TGCGCCAGCAGCTTGGTGGGACTAGCGGGTGTAGTGGATGAGCAGTTCTTC.